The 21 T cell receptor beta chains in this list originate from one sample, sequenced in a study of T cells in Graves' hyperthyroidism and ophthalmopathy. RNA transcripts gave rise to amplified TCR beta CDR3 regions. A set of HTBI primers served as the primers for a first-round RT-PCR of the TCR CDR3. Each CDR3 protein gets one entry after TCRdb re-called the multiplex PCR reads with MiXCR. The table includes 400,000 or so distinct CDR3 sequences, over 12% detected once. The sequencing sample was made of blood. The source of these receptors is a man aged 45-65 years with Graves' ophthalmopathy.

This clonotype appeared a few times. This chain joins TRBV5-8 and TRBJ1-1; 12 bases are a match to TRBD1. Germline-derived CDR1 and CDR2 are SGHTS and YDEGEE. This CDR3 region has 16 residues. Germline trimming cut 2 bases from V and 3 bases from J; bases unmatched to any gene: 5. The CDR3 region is CASSFGTGGRDTEAFF. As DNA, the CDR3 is TGTGCCAGCAGCTTTGGGACAGGGGGCCGGGACACTGAAGCTTTCTTT. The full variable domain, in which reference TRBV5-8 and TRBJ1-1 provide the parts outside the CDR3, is EAGVTQSPTHLIKTRGQQATLRCSPISGHTSVYWYQQALGLGLQFLLWYDEGEERNRGNFPPRFSGRQFPNYSSELNVNALELEDSALYLCASSFGTGGRDTEAFFGQGTRLTVV.

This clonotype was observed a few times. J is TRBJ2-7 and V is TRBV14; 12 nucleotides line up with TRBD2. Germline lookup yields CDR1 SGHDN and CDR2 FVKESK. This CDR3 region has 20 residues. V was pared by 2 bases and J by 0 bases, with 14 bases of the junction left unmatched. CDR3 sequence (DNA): TGTGCCAGCAGCCAACCTGTGTCTAGCGGGAGGGCCCGGATCTCCTACGAGCAGTACTTC. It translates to CASSQPVSSGRARISYEQYF.

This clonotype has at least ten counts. Here the CDR3 DNA reads TGTGCCAGCAGCCAAGTGGACAGTACGCAGTATTTT. It encodes CASSQVDSTQYF. This chain links TRBV3-1 with TRBJ2-3; a weak D match, TRBD1 (6 bases). Germline V gene sequence: CDR1 LGHDT, CDR2 YNNKEL (reference sequence). V was cut by 1 base and J by 8 bases, with 7 bases left in between. The CDR3 length is 12 residues.

This CDR3 reads CASSRRGATEAFF. The CDR3 DNA is TGTGCCAGCAGTAGAAGGGGGGCCACTGAAGCTTTCTTT. V gene TRBV2 combines with J gene TRBJ1-1; D is possibly TRBD1 (6 bases). Germline CDR1 and CDR2: SNHLY and FYNNEI. Trimming removed 5 bases from V and 4 bases from J, with 11 bases in between. CDR3 length: 13 residues.

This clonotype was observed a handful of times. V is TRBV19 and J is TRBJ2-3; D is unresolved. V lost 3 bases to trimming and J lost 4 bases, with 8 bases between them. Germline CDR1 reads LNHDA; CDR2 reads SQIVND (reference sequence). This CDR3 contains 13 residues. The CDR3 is CASSIRVADTQYF. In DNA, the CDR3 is TGTGCCAGTAGTATTCGTGTTGCAGATACGCAGTATTTT.

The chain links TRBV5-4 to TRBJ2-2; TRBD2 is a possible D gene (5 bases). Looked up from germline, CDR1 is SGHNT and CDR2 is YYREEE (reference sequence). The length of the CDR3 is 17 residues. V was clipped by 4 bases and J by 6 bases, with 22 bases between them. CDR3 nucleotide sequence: TGTGCCAGCAGCGTCCCCTCCGCCGGGATGAGTGCCGGGGAGCTGTTTTTT. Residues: CASSVPSAGMSAGELFF.

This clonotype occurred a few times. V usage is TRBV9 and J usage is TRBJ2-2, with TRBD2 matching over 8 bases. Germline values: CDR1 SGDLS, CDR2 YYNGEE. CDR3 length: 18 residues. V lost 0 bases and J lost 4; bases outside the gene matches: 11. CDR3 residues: CASSVATPGLEITGELFF. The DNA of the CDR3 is TGTGCCAGCAGCGTAGCCACACCGGGACTAGAGATCACCGGGGAGCTGTTTTTT.

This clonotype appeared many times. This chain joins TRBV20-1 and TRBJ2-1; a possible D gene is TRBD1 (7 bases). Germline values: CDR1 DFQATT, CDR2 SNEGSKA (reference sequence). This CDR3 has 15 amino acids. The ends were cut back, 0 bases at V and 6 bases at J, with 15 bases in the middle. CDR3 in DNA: TGCAGTGCTAGAGAAGGGGGCGGGACCGTCAATGAGCAGTTCTTC. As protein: CSAREGGGTVNEQFF.

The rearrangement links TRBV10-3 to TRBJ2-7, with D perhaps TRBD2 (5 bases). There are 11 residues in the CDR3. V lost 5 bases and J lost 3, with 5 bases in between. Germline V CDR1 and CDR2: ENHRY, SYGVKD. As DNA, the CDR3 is TGTGCCATCAGTCGGGACTACGAGCAGTACTTC. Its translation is CAISRDYEQYF.

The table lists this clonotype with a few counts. The CDR3 DNA reads TGTGCCACCAGTGAGGCCGGGACTAGCCTTATTAGTGAGCAGTTCTTC. Translated, it gives CATSEAGTSLISEQFF. This chain connects TRBV24-1 to TRBJ2-1; TRBD2 agrees at 9 bases. The junction had 12 bases not matched to a gene; V was cut back by 4 bases and J by 9 bases. CDR3 length equals 16 residues. CDR1 and CDR2 from the germline V gene are KGHDR and SFDVKD.

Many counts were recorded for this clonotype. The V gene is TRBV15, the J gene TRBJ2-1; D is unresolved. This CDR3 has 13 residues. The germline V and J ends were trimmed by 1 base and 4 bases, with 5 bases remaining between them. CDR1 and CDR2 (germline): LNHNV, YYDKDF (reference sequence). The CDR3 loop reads CATSRGVYNEQFF. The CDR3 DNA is TGTGCCACCAGCAGAGGAGTGTACAATGAGCAGTTCTTC.

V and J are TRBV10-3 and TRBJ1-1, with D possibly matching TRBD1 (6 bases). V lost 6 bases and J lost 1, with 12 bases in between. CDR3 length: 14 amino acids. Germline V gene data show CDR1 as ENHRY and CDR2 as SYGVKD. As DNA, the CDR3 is TGTGCCATCAGCCCCGACAGGAAGAACACTGAAGCTTTCTTT. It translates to CAISPDRKNTEAFF.

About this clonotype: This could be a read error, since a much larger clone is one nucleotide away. As DNA, the CDR3 is TGTGCCAGCAGCCGTTACACGACAGGGAACTATGGCTGCACCTTC. Protein sequence: CASSRYTTGNYGCTF. The genes are TRBV27 and TRBJ1-2, with 7 nucleotides matching TRBD1. Per germline, CDR1 MNHEY and CDR2 SMNVEV (reference sequence). The CDR3 contains 15 residues.

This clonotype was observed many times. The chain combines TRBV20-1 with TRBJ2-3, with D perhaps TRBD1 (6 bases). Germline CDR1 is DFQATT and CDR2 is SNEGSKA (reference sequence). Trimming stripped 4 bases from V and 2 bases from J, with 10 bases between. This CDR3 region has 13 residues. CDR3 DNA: TGCAGTGCTACCGGGACAAACACAGATACGCAGTATTTT. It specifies CSATGTNTDTQYF.

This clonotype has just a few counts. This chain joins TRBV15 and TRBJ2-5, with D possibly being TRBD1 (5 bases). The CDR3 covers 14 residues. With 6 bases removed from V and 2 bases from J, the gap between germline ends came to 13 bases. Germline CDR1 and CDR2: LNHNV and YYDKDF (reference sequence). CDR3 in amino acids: CATSRGGEQETQYF. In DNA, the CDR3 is TGTGCCACCAGTAGGGGTGGGGAACAAGAGACCCAGTACTTC.

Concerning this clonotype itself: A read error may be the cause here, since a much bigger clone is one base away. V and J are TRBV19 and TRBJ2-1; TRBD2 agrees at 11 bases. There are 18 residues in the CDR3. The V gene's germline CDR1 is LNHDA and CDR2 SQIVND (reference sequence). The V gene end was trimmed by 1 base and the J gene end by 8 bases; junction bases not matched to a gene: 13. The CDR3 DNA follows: TGTGCCAGTAGTATAGCCCACTCGACTAGCGGGAATCTCTATGAGCAGTTCTTC. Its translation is CASSIAHSTSGNLYEQFF.

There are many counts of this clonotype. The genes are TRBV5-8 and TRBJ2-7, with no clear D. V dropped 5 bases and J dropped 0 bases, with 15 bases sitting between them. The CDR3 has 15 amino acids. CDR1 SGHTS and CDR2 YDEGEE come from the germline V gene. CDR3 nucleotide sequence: TGTGCCAGCAGTCAAAGCGAGTTGAGCTCCTACGAGCAGTACTTC. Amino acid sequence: CASSQSELSSYEQYF.

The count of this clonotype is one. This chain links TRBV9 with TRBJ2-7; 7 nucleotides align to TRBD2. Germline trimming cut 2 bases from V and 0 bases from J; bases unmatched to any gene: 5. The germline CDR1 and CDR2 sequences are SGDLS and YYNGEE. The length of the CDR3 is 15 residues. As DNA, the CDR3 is TGTGCCAGCAGCGTGGGAGGGATTAGCTCCTACGAGCAGTACTTC. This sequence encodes CASSVGGISSYEQYF.

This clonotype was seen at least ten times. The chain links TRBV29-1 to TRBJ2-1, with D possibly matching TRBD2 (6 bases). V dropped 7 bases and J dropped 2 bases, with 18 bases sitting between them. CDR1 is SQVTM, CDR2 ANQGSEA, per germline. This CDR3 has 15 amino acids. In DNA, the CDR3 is TGCAGCGCCCGGGAGTCAGCGGTAACCTACAATGAGCAGTTCTTC. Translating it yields CSARESAVTYNEQFF.

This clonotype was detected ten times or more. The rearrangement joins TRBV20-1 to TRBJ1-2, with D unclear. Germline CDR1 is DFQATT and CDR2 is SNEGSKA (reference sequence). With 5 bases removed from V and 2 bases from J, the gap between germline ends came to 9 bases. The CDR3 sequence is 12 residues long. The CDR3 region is CSAVQTNYGYTF. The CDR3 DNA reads TGCAGTGCTGTACAGACCAACTATGGCTACACCTTC.

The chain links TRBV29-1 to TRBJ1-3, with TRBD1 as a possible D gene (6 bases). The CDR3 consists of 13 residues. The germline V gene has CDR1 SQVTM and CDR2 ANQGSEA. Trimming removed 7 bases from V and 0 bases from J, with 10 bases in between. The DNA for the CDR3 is TGCAGCGGGCGGGACACCTCTGGAAACACCATATATTTT. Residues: CSGRDTSGNTIYF. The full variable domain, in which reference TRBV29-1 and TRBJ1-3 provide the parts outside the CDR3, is SAVISQKPSRDICQRGTSLTIQCQVDSQVTMMFWYRQQPGQSLTLIATANQGSEATYESGFVIDKFPISRPNLTFSTLTVSNMSPEDSSIYLCSGRDTSGNTIYFGEGSWLTVV.